These 9 T cell receptor beta chains were all obtained from the same sample, sequenced in a study of technical replicates of blood from a handful of donors. Sequencing was performed with immunoSEQ multiplex PCR; in TCRdb, only in-frame clones are kept and a portion is missing. The table shows about 69,000 clones, with approximately 88% occurring only once. The sequenced sample consisted of PBMCs. The receptor source for this set is a human donor in good health. Some clones in this sample may be carry-over from other donors' samples.

The rearrangement links TRBV29-1 to TRBJ2-2; D gene uncertain. The CDR3 extends over 14 amino acids. Germline V gene sequence: CDR1 SQVTM, CDR2 ANQGSEA. V lost 4 bases, J lost 7 bases, and 16 bases lay in between. The CDR3 loop is CSVGNSYSGGELFF. CDR3 nucleotide sequence: TGCAGCGTTGGAAACTCTTATAGTGGCGGGGAGCTGTTTTTT.

This sequence joins TRBV5-1 and TRBJ2-3, with 7 bases lining up with TRBD2. Germline CDR1 reads SGHRS; CDR2 reads YFSETQ. The V segment lost 7 bases and the J segment 0 bases; nucleotides outside the gene matches: 8. The CDR3 is made up of 15 amino acids. The DNA for the CDR3 is TGCGCCAGCCGCGAGCGGGGCCCTAGCACAGATACGCAGTATTTT. Translated: CASRERGPSTDTQYF.

As DNA, the CDR3 is TGTGCCAGCAGCTTGGGGGGGCGCGGTAGCTCCTACGAGCAGTACTTC. It yields the protein CASSLGGRGSSYEQYF. This chain joins TRBV11-2 and TRBJ2-7, with D perhaps TRBD2 (7 bases). V lost 3 bases, J lost 0 bases, and 15 bases lay in between. CDR1 is SGHAT, CDR2 FQNNGV, per germline. This CDR3 has 16 amino acids.

The V gene is TRBV4-2, the J gene TRBJ1-5; unclear D gene. The CDR3 has 14 amino acids. The germline gives CDR1 LGHNA, CDR2 YNFKEQ. Trimming removed 4 bases at V and 0 bases at J, with 7 bases between. CDR3 sequence: CASSPQYSNQPQHF. Written as DNA, the CDR3 is TGTGCCAGCAGCCCCCAGTATAGCAATCAGCCCCAGCATTTT.

In its sample, this clone was seen once. The V call is TRBV11-2, the J call TRBJ2-7; TRBD2 matches at 7 bases. V lost 1 base to trimming and J lost 2 bases; unmatched junction nucleotides: 5. CDR1 and CDR2 from the germline V gene are SGHAT and FQNNGV. This CDR3 has 15 amino acids. This CDR3 reads CASSLGSGRPYEQYF. The CDR3 DNA sequence: TGTGCCAGCAGCTTAGGTAGCGGGCGGCCCTACGAGCAGTACTTC.

J is TRBJ1-1 and V is TRBV30; D not certain. This CDR3 contains 15 residues. Germline CDR1 GTSNPN, CDR2 SVGIG (reference sequence). V was shortened by 1 base and J by 0 bases, with 12 bases between the two germline ends. CDR3 DNA sequence: TGTGCCTGGAGTGCCGAGTTACTTATGAACACTGAAGCTTTCTTT. Encoded protein: CAWSAELLMNTEAFF.

The chain couples TRBV19 to TRBJ2-4; 10 nucleotides align to TRBD1. The CDR3 loop spans 15 amino acids. Germline V gene data show CDR1 as LNHDA and CDR2 as SQIVND (reference sequence). J lost 4 bases, V lost 6 bases, and 6 bases had no gene match. CDR3 DNA: TGTGCCAGTAGCCGGGACAGGGGAGGTAAAAACATTCAGTACTTC. Translation gives CASSRDRGGKNIQYF. The complete variable domain, with remaining parts taken from reference TRBV19 and TRBJ2-4, reads DGGITQSPKYLFRKEGQNVTLSCEQNLNHDAMYWYRQDPGQGLRLIYYSQIVNDFQKGDIAEGYSVSREKKESFPLTVTSAQKNPTAFYLCASSRDRGGKNIQYFGAGTRLSVL.

The chain links TRBV15 to TRBJ2-3; no clear D. V lost 0 bases and J lost 4, with 8 bases in between. This CDR3 spans 14 amino acids. Per the germline V gene, CDR1 is LNHNV and CDR2 is YYDKDF (reference sequence). The CDR3 DNA is TGTGCCACCAGCAGAGATCTGGGCCCAGATACGCAGTATTTT. Translated: CATSRDLGPDTQYF.

The V and J genes are TRBV18 and TRBJ2-6; weak D call: TRBD2 (6 bases). The CDR3 has 15 amino acids. In germline, CDR1 is KGHSH, CDR2 LQKENI. Trimming cost V 2 bases and J 2 bases, with 7 bases left between them. CDR3 region: CASSPWGAGANVLTF. DNA for the CDR3: TGTGCCAGCTCACCATGGGGGGCTGGGGCCAACGTCCTGACTTTC.